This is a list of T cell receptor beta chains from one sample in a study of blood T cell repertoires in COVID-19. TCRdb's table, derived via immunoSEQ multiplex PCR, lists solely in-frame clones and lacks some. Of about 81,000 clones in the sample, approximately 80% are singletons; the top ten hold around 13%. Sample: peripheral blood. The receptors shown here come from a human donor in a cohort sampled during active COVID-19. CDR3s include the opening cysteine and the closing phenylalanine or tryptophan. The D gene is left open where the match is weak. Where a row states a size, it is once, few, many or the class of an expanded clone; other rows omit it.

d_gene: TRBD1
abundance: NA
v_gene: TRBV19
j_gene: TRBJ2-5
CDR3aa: CASKETGGRETQYF
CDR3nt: TGTGCCAGTAAAGAGACAGGGGGTAGGGAGACCCAGTACTTC

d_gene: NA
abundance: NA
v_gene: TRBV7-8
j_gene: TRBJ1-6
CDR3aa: CASSKDTSNSPLHF
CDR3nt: TGTGCCAGCAGCAAGGACACCAGTAATTCACCCCTCCACTTT

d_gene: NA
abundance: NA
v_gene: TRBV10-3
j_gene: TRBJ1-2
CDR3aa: CAISSQQTANYGYTF
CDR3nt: TGTGCCATCAGTTCACAGCAGACAGCTAACTATGGCTACACCTTC

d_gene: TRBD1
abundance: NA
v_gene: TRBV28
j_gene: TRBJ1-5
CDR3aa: CASSKWTGGDQPQHF
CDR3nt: TGTGCCAGCAGTAAATGGACAGGGGGCGATCAGCCCCAGCATTTT

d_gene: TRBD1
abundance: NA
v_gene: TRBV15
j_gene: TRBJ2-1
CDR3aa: CATSRDQGAVSNEQFF
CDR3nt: TGTGCCACCAGCAGAGATCAGGGGGCAGTCTCTAATGAGCAGTTCTTC

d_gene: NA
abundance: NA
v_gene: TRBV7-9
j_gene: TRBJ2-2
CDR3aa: CASIGHPNTGELFF
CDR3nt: TGTGCCAGCATCGGTCACCCGAACACCGGGGAGCTGTTTTTT

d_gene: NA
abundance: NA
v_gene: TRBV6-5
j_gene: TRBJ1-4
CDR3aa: CASTMATGSNEKLFF
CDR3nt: TGTGCCAGCACCATGGCGACAGGTTCGAATGAAAAACTGTTTTTT

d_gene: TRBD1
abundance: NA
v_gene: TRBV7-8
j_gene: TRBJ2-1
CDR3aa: CASSPTGGRNNEQFF
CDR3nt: TGTGCCAGCAGCCCTACAGGGGGTCGGAACAATGAGCAGTTCTTC

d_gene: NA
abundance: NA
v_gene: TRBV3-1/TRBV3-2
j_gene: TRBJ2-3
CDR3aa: CASSQKSGFGSASTDTQYF
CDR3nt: TGTGCCAGCAGCCAAAAATCCGGCTTCGGGAGTGCTAGCACAGATACGCAGTATTTT

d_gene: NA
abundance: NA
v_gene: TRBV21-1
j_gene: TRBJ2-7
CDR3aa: CASSKVRVYEQYF
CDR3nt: TGTGCCAGCAGCAAAGTCCGTGTATACGAGCAGTACTTC

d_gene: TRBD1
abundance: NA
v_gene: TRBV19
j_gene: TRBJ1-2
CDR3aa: CASSADRGGGYTF
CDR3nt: TGTGCCAGTAGTGCTGACAGGGGAGGTGGCTACACCTTC

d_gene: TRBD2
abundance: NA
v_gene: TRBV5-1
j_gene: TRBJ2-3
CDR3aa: CASSWGLAGGSTDTQYF
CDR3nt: TGCGCCAGCAGCTGGGGACTCGCGGGGGGGAGCACAGATACGCAGTATTTT

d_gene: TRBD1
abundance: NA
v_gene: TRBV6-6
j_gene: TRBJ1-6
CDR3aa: CASRHDRGGSPLHF
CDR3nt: TGTGCCAGCAGGCACGACAGGGGAGGATCACCCCTCCACTTT

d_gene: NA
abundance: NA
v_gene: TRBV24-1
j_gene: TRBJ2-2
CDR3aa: CATSDRTVDGELFF
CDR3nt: TGTGCCACCAGTGATAGGACAGTCGACGGGGAGCTGTTTTTT

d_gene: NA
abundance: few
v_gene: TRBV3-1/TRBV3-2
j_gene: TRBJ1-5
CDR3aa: CASSPLGANQPQHF
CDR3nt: TGTGCCAGCAGCCCCCTGGGGGCCAATCAGCCCCAGCATTTT

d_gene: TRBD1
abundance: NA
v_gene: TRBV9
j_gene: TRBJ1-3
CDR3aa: CASSGRDREDGNTIYF
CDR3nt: TGTGCCAGCAGCGGTCGGGACAGGGAAGATGGAAACACCATATATTTT

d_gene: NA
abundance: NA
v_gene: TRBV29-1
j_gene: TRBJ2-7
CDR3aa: CSALRAPTSLSYEQYF
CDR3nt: TGCAGCGCCTTGAGAGCCCCGACTAGTTTAAGCTACGAGCAGTACTTC